Here is one TCR beta chain with its context. With 9 bases removed from V and 6 bases from J, the gap between germline ends came to 17 bases. The germline V gene has CDR1 LNHDA and CDR2 SQIVND (reference sequence). There are 13 residues in the CDR3. Clones were read by immunoSEQ multiplex PCR, and TCRdb kept only the in-frame ones, dropping some. The repertoire holds around 83,000 clones, with 86% as singletons. The data originate from a study of blood T cell repertoires in COVID-19. The rearrangement links TRBV19 to TRBJ1-2; possible D gene TRBD1, 5 bases. Sequenced input: peripheral blood. This clonotype originated in a man aged 45 to 65 with active or convalescent COVID-19. CDR3 sequence: CASTGLAGNGYTF. In DNA form, the CDR3 reads TGTGCCAGCACAGGTTTGGCGGGAAATGGCTACACCTTC.